Reported below is one T cell receptor (beta chain). The data were produced by immunoSEQ multiplex PCR, yet TCRdb's version contains in-frame clones alone and is incomplete. The sample has around 40,000 clones; approximately 91% are singletons. Time point specified: pretreatment peripheral blood. The CDR3 is 12 residues long. Germline loops: CDR1 SGHRS, CDR2 YFSETQ. V was pared by 0 bases and J by 10 bases, with 8 bases between. These data originate in a study of PD-L1 blockade in urothelial cancer. The starting material was PBMCs, obtained around atezolizumab (anti-PD-L1) treatment. The origin of this receptor is a woman aged 55-75 years with urothelial cancer. This chain uses TRBV5-1 with TRBJ2-1; the D gene is possibly TRBD2 (5 bases). CDR3 residues: CASSLDSGEQFF. The CDR3 coding sequence is TGCGCCAGCAGCTTGGACAGCGGCGAGCAGTTCTTC. The variable domain in full, with the rest retrieved from reference TRBV5-1 and TRBJ2-1, is KAGVTQTPRYLIKTRGQQVTLSCSPISGHRSVSWYQQTPGQGLQFLFEYFSETQRNKGNFPGRFSGRQFSNSRSEMNVSTLELGDSALYLCASSLDSGEQFFGPGTRLTVL.